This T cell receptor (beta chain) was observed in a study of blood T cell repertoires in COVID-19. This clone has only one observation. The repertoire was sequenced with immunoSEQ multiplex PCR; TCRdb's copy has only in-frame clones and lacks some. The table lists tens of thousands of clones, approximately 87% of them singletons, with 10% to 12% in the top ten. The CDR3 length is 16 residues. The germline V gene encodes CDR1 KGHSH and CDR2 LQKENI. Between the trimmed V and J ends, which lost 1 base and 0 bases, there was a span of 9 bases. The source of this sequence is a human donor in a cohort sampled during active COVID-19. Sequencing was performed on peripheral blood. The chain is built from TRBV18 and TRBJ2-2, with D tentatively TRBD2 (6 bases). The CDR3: CASSPLAASNTGELFF. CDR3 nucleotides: TGTGCCAGCTCACCACTAGCGGCTTCGAACACCGGGGAGCTGTTTTTT. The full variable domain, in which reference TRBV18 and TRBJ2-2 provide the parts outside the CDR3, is NAGVMQNPRHLVRRRGQEARLRCSPMKGHSHVYWYRQLPEEGLKFMVYLQKENIIDESGMPKERFSAEFPKEGPSILRIQQVVRGDSAAYFCASSPLAASNTGELFFGEGSRLTVL.